This entry concerns a single TCR beta chain. The data stem from a study of blood T cell repertoires in COVID-19. Study at large: PBMCs, B-cell-depleted T cells, or T cells provided the cDNA or gDNA that made up the material.

The V gene end was trimmed by 9 bases and the J gene end by 3 bases; junction bases not matched to a gene: 7. This CDR3 has 15 residues. Germline assignment: CDR1 MNHEY and CDR2 SMNVEV (reference sequence). Here immunoSEQ multiplex PCR was the method, and the copy in TCRdb shows in-frame clones only, minus some. This table has about 220,000 clones, about 88% appearing once. The receptor comes from a man in his forties with active or convalescent COVID-19. The rearrangement links TRBV27 to TRBJ2-3, with TRBD2 matching 12 bases. The sequencing sample was made of peripheral blood. This CDR3 reads CASGASGRGTDTQYF. The CDR3 bases are TGTGCCAGTGGAGCTAGCGGGAGGGGAACAGATACGCAGTATTTT.